The 5 T cell receptor beta chains below all came from one sample that was sequenced in a study of ipilimumab plus nivolumab after autologous stem cell transplantation (dated by TCRdb to about 2021). The method was the immunoSEQ multiplex PCR assay. This is the immuneACCESS table as TCRdb keeps it, with only in-frame sequences that have V and J called. A part of the clones is gone; compared with another copy, unresolved V genes explain less than half, and the rest is unexplained. Here the sample has some 17,000 clones; 70% to 80% occur a single time. 10% of the sample is held by the ten biggest clonotypes. The specimen was PBMCs, collected in a trial of ipilimumab plus nivolumab as post-transplant consolidation. Receptor source: a male donor with diffuse large B-cell lymphoma.

This chain joins TRBV6-1 and TRBJ1-4; the match to TRBD1 covers 7 bases. The CDR3 sequence is 13 residues long. Germline V gives CDR1 MNHNS, CDR2 SASEGT. This CDR3 reads CVSRGGKGEKLFF. The CDR3 DNA follows: TGTGTCTCCAGGGGGGGGAAAGGTGAAAAACTGTTTTTT.

The rearrangement uses TRBV11-1 and TRBJ2-5; 9 positions match TRBD1. This CDR3 has 14 amino acids. V lost 4 bases, J lost 7 bases, and 7 bases stayed unmatched. CDR1 and CDR2 from the germline V gene are SGHAT and FQDESV (reference sequence). CDR3 in amino acids: CASSWARQGGTQYF. The CDR3 region has the DNA TGTGCCAGCAGCTGGGCCCGACAGGGGGGGACCCAGTACTTC.

The chain combines TRBV30 with TRBJ1-5, with D tentatively TRBD1 (6 bases). The CDR3 sequence is 15 residues long. Germline lookup yields CDR1 GTSNPN and CDR2 SVGIG (reference sequence). The V and J ends lost 3 bases and 3 bases respectively, with 15 bases between them. CDR3 coding DNA: TGTGCCTGGAGGGGAGGGGGGGTTAACAATCAGCCCCAGCATTTT. It is translated as CAWRGGGVNNQPQHF. The entire variable domain, with the rest obtained from reference TRBV30 and TRBJ1-5, is as follows: SQTIHQWPATLVQPVGSPLSLECTVEGTSNPNLYWYRQAAGRGLQLLFYSVGIGQISSEVPQNLSASRPQDRQFILSSKKLLLSDSGFYLCAWRGGGVNNQPQHFGDGTRLSIL.

By its share, this clone is medium-sized. The chain couples TRBV11-2 to TRBJ2-2; TRBD1 is a possible D gene (6 bases). The CDR3 has 17 amino acids. The V gene's germline CDR1 is SGHAT and CDR2 FQNNGV. V dropped 5 bases and J dropped 7 bases, with 23 bases sitting between them. The CDR3 here is CASSPLTGRWVGGELFF. The CDR3 DNA follows: TGTGCCAGCAGCCCCCTGACAGGCCGGTGGGTCGGCGGGGAGCTGTTTTTT. The full variable domain, rest sourced from reference TRBV11-2 and TRBJ2-2, is EAGVAQSPRYKIIEKRQSVAFWCNPISGHATLYWYQQILGQGPKLLIQFQNNGVVDDSQLPKDRFSAERLKGVDSTLKIQPAKLEDSAVYLCASSPLTGRWVGGELFFGEGSRLTVL.

The genes are TRBV6-1 and TRBJ2-7; 7 bases map to TRBD2. The length of the CDR3 is 14 residues. Germline V gene data show CDR1 as MNHNS and CDR2 as SASEGT. J lost 7 bases, V lost 1 base, and 7 bases had no gene match. The CDR3 sequence: CASSEGLALGEQYF. In DNA form, the CDR3 reads TGTGCCAGCAGTGAAGGACTAGCTCTTGGGGAGCAGTACTTC.